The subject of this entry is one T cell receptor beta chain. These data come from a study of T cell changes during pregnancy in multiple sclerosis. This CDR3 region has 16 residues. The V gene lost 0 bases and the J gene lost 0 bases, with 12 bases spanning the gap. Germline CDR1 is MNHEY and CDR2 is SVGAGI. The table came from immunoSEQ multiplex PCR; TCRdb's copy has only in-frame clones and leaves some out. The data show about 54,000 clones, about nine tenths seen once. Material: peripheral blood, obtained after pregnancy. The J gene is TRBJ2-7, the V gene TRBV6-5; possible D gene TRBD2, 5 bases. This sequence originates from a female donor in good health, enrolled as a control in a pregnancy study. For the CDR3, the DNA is TGTGCCAGCAGTTACTCGCGCCGGAGGAGCTCCTACGAGCAGTACTTC. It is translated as CASSYSRRRSSYEQYF.